This T cell receptor (beta chain) was profiled in a study of blood T cell repertoires in COVID-19. Across the whole study: T cells, B-cell-depleted T cells, or PBMCs supplied cDNA or gDNA.

The table came from immunoSEQ multiplex PCR; TCRdb's copy has only in-frame clones and leaves some out. Altogether 150,000 to 200,000 clones are present, around nine tenths being singletons, with the ten largest covering roughly 0.9%. Germline-derived CDR1 and CDR2 are SNHLY and FYNNEI. The germline V and J ends were trimmed by 2 bases and 7 bases, with 9 bases remaining between them. This CDR3 comprises 13 residues. In this sample, this clone turned up once. The TCR comes from a woman between 18 and 29 years old who had recovered from COVID-19. The genes are TRBV2 and TRBJ2-1; D is undetermined. The sample consisted of peripheral blood. CDR3 residues: CASSESRFNEQFF. DNA for the CDR3: TGTGCCAGCAGTGAAAGTCGGTTTAATGAGCAGTTCTTC.